This T cell receptor beta chain appears in the sequencing data of a study of a mutant IDH1 vaccine in newly diagnosed glioma. Overall study: There were approximately 62% males and around 38% females among treated patients, whose mean age was roughly 40 years. Patients arrived already treated with radiotherapy, temozolomide, or both, most having had both.

Time point in this sample: week 23, last vaccination. All doses held 300 ug of mutant IDH1 20-mer peptide, with topical imiquimod. Donor diagnoses consisted of new WHO grade 3 or 4 IDH1-mutant, ATRX-lost astrocytomas. Overall study results and limits: Among all patients, vaccine-induced immune responses occurred in over 80%.

CDR3 size: 15 residues. Germline V lookup: CDR1 MDHEN, CDR2 SYDVKM. Between the trimmed V and J ends, which lost 2 bases and 2 bases, there was a span of 12 bases. As to this clone: The antigen is undetermined.

TCRdb's copy holds only in-frame clones and misses some; the assay was immunoSEQ multiplex PCR. The sample lists just over 80,000 clones, approximately 85% occurring once. Material: PBMCs, obtained from a glioma patient whose treatment included an IDH1 peptide vaccine. This receptor was identified in a man aged 30 to 39 with glioma. Some clones in this sample may be carry-over from other donors' samples. The rearrangement joins TRBV28 to TRBJ2-5, with TRBD1 as a possible D gene (7 bases). The DNA for the CDR3 is TGTGCCAGCAGTTTAGGCGGGACAGCTCAAGAGACCCAGTACTTC. Its translation: CASSLGGTAQETQYF.